This T cell receptor (beta chain) is drawn from a study of control samples from healthy donors and cancer patients. Sequenced by immunoSEQ multiplex PCR; TCRdb stores in-frame clones only, minus some. Counted here are roughly 88,000 clones, about nine tenths occurring once; the ten biggest clones make up around 0.95%. V lost 4 bases and J 6 bases, leaving 13 bases between the germline ends. The CDR3 has 13 amino acids. The germline V gene encodes CDR1 MDHEN and CDR2 SYDVKM. Source material: blood. This receptor was identified in a woman under 40 in good health. The chain uses TRBV28 and TRBJ2-7; possibly TRBD1 for D (5 bases). The CDR3 bases are TGTGCCAGCAGTTCAAGGACACCGCCCGAGCAGTACTTC. This sequence encodes CASSSRTPPEQYF.